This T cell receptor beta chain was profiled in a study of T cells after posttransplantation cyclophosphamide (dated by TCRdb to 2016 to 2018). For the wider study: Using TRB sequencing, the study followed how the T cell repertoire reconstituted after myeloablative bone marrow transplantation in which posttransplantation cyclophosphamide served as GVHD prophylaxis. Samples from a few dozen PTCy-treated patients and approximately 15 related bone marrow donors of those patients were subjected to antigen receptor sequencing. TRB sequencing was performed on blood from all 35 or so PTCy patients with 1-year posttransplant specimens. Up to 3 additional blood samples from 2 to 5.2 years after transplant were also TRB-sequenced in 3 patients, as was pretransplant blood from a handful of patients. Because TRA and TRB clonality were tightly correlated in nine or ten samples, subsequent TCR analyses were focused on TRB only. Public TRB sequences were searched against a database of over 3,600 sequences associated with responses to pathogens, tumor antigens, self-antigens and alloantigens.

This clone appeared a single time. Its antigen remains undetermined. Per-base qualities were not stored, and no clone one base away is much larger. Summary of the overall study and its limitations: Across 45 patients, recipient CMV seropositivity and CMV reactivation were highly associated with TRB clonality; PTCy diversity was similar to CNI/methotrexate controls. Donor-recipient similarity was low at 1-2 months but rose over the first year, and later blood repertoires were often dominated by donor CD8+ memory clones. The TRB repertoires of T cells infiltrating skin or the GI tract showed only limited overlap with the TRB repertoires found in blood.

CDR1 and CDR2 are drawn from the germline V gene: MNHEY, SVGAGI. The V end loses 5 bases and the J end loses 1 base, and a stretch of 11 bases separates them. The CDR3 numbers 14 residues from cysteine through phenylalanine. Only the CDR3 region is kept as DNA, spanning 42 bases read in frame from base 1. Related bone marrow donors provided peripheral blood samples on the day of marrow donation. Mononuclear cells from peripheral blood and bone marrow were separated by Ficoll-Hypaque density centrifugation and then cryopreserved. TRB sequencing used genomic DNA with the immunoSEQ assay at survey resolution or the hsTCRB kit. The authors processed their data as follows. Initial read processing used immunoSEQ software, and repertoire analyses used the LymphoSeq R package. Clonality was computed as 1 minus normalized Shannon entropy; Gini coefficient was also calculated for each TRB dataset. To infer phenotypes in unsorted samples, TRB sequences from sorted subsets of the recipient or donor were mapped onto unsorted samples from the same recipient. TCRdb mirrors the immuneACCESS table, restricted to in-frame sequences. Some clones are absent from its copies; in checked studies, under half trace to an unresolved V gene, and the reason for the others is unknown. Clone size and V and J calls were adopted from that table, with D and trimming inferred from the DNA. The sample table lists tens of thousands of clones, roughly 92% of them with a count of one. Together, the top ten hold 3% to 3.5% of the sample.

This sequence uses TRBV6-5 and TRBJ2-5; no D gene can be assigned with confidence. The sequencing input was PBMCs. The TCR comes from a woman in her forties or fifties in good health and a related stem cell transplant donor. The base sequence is TGTGCCAGCAGTCTAAGCCGCATCCAAGAGACCCAGTACTTC. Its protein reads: CASSLSRIQETQYF.